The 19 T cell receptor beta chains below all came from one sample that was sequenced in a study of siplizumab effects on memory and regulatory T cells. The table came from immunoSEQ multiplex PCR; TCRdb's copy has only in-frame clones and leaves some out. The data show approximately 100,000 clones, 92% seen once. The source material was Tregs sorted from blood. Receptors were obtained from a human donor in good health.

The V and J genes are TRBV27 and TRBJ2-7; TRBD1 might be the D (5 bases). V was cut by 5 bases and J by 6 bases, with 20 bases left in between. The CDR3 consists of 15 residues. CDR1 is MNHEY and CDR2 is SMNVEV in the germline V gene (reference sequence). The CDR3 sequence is CASSGRQGKWSEQYF. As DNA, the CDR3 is TGTGCCAGCAGTGGACGGCAGGGAAAATGGAGCGAGCAGTACTTC.

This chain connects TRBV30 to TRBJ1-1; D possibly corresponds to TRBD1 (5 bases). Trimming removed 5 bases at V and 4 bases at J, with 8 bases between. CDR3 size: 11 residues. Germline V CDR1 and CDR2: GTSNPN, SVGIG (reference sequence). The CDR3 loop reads CAWAGGTEAFF. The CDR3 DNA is TGTGCCTGGGCTGGGGGCACTGAAGCTTTCTTT.

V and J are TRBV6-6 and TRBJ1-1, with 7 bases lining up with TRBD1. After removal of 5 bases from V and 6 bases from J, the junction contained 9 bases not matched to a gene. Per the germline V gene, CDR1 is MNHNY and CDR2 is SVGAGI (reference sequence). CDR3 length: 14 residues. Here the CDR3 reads CASSPTDRRAEAFF. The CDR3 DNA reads TGTGCCAGCAGTCCAACGGACAGGCGGGCTGAAGCTTTCTTT.

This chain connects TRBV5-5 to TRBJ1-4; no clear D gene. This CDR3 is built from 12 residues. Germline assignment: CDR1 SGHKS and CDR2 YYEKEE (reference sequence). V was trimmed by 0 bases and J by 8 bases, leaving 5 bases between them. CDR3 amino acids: CASSLDREKLFF. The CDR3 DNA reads TGTGCCAGCAGCTTGGATAGGGAAAAACTGTTTTTT.

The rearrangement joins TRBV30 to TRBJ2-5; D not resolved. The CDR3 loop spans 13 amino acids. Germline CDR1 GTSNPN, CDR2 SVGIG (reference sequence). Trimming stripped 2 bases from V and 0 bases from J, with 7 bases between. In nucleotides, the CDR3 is TGTGCCTGGAGTCCCAAACACCAAGAGACCCAGTACTTC. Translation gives CAWSPKHQETQYF.

Here the CDR3 reads CASSEFSLEAGVYNEQFF. The CDR3 DNA reads as TGTGCCAGCAGTGAATTTTCCCTTGAGGCGGGAGTGTACAATGAGCAGTTCTTC. The chain employs TRBV2 and TRBJ2-1, with 7 nucleotides matching TRBD2. After removal of 2 bases from V and 4 bases from J, the junction contained 14 bases not matched to a gene. The CDR3 spans 18 residues. In germline, CDR1 is SNHLY, CDR2 FYNNEI.

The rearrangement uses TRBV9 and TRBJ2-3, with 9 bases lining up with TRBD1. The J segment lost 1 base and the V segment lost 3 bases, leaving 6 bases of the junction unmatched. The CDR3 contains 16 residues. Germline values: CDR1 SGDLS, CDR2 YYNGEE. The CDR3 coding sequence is TGTGCCAGCAGCGCCATACAGGGGGCAGGCACAGATACGCAGTATTTT. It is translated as CASSAIQGAGTDTQYF.

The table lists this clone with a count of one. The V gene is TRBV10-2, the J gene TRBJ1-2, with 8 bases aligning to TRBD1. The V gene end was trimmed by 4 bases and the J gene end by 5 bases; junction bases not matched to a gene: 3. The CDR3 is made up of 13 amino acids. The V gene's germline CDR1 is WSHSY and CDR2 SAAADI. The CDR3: CASSGTGSYGYTF. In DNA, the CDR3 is TGCGCCAGCAGTGGGACAGGGAGTTATGGCTACACCTTC.

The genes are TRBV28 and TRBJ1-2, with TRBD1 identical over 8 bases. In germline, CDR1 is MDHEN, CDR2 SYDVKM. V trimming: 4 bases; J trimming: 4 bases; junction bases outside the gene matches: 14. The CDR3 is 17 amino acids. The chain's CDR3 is CASSYAGEDRALYGYTF. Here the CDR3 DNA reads TGTGCCAGCAGTTATGCAGGGGAGGACAGGGCCCTCTATGGCTACACCTTC.

The CDR3 region has the DNA TGTGCCAGCAGCTGGACGGGCTACGAGCAGTACTTC. Translating it yields CASSWTGYEQYF. The chain joins TRBV7-2 to TRBJ2-7; the D is unclear. Germline loops: CDR1 SGHTA, CDR2 FQGNSA. This CDR3 region has 12 residues. Trimming left V 4 bases short and J 3 bases short, with 7 bases between. Supplemented by reference TRBV7-2 and TRBJ2-7, the full variable domain reads GAGVSQSPSNKVTEKGKDVELRCDPISGHTALYWYRQSLGQGLEFLIYFQGNSAPDKSGLPSDRFSAERTGGSVSTLTIQRTQQEDSAVYLCASSWTGYEQYFGPGTRLTVT.

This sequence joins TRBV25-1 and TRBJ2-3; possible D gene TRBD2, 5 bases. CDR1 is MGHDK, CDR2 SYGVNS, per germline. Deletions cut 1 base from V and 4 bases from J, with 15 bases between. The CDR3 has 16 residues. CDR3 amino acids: CASSELGSSLADTQYF. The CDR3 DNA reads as TGTGCCAGCAGTGAATTGGGGTCTAGCCTCGCAGATACGCAGTATTTT.

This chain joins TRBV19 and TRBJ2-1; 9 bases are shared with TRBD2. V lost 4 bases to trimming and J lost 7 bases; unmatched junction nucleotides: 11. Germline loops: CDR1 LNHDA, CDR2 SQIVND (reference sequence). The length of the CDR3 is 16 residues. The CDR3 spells CASSKSTGGRVNEQFF. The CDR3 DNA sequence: TGTGCCAGTAGTAAAAGCACGGGCGGGAGGGTAAATGAGCAGTTCTTC. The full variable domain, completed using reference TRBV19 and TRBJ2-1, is DGGITQSPKYLFRKEGQNVTLSCEQNLNHDAMYWYRQDPGQGLRLIYYSQIVNDFQKGDIAEGYSVSREKKESFPLTVTSAQKNPTAFYLCASSKSTGGRVNEQFFGPGTRLTVL.

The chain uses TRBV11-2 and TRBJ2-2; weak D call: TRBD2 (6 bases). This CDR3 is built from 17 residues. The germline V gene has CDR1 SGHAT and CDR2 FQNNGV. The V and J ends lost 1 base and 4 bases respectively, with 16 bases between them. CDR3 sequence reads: CASSLAGAGSGTGELFF. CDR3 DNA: TGTGCCAGCAGCTTAGCGGGAGCCGGTTCGGGCACCGGGGAGCTGTTTTTT.

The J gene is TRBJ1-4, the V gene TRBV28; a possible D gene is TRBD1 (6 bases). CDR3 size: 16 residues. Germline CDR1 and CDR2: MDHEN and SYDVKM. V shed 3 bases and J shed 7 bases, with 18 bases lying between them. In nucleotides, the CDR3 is TGTGCCAGCAGTTTTTCCGTCGGGGGCCCGGGTGAAAAACTGTTTTTT. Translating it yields CASSFSVGGPGEKLFF.

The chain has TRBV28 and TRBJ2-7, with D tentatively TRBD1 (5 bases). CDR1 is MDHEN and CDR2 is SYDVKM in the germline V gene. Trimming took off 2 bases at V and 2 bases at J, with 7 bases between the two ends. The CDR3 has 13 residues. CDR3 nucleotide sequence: TGTGCCAGCAGTTTAGACAGTGCCTACGAGCAGTACTTC. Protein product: CASSLDSAYEQYF.

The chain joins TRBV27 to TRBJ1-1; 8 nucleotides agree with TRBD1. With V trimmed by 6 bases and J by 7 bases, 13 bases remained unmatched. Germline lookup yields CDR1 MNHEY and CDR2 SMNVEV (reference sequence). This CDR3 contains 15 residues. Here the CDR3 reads CASSYDRGQKFEAFF. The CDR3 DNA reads TGTGCCAGCAGCTATGACAGGGGACAAAAATTTGAAGCTTTCTTT.

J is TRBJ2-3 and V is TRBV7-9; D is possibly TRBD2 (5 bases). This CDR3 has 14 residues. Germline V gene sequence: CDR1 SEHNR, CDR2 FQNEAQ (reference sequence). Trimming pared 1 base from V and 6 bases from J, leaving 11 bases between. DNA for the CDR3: TGTGCCAGCAGCTTAGAGGCGACTACGGATACGCAGTATTTT. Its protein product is CASSLEATTDTQYF. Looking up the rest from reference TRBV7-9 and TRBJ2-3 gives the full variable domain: DTGVSQNPRHKITKRGQNVTFRCDPISEHNRLYWYRQTLGQGPEFLTYFQNEAQLEKSRLLSDRFSAERPKGSFSTLEIQRTEQGDSAMYLCASSLEATTDTQYFGPGTRLTVL.

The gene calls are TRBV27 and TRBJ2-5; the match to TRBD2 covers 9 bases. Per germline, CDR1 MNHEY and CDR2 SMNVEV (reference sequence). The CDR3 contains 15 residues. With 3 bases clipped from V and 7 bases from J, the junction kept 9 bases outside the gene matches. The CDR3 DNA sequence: TGTGCCAGCAGTTTCTCAGCGGGGGGCTCGGGGACCCAGTACTTC. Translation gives CASSFSAGGSGTQYF.

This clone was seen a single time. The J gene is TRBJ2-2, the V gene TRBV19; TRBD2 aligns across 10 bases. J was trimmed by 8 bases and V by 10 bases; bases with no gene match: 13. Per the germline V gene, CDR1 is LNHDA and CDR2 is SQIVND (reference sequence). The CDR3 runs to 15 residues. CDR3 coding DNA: TGTGCCACAGAGCGGCTAGCGGGAGCGTCGGGGGAGCTGTTTTTT. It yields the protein CATERLAGASGELFF. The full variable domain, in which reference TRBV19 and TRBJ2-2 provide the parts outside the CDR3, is DGGITQSPKYLFRKEGQNVTLSCEQNLNHDAMYWYRQDPGQGLRLIYYSQIVNDFQKGDIAEGYSVSREKKESFPLTVTSAQKNPTAFYLCATERLAGASGELFFGEGSRLTVL.